Listed below are T cell receptor beta chains from one sample, sequenced in a study of cytomegalovirus exposure and HLA in healthy donors. The data were produced by immunoSEQ multiplex PCR, yet TCRdb's version contains in-frame clones alone and is incomplete. The data show 150,000 to 200,000 clones, with 95% to 97% seen just once and 0.8% to 0.95% held by the top ten. The sequenced material came from PBMCs. Receptor source: a woman younger than 30 in good health and CMV-seronegative. The CDR3 runs from the conserved cysteine through the conserved F or W. Fields, in order: J gene, V gene, CDR3 protein.

J: TRBJ2-1
V: TRBV9
CDR3: CASSPHGQERYNEQFF

J: TRBJ1-5
V: TRBV4-3
CDR3: CASSQGTVNQPQHF

J: TRBJ1-1
V: TRBV2
CDR3: CASSEEGGASTEAFF

J: TRBJ1-2
V: TRBV10-3
CDR3: CAISVGDYGYTF

J: TRBJ2-2
V: TRBV6-5
CDR3: CASSYPLGSSGELFF

J: TRBJ2-7
V: TRBV2
CDR3: CASRGDGYEQYF

J: TRBJ1-2
V: TRBV7-3
CDR3: CASSLIGGAGGYTF

J: TRBJ2-3
V: TRBV6-5
CDR3: CASRDFSTDTQYF

J: TRBJ2-3
V: TRBV2
CDR3: CASSEAVGWDKSTDTQYF

J: TRBJ2-1
V: TRBV5-4
CDR3: CASSLGGGRSYNEQFF

J: TRBJ2-1
V: TRBV9
CDR3: CASSPRASGGYNEQFF

J: TRBJ2-1
V: TRBV30
CDR3: CAWTSRTGGFINEQFF

J: TRBJ1-2
V: TRBV10-3
CDR3: CAISLGQGDGYTF

J: TRBJ1-6
V: TRBV6-5
CDR3: CASTSSAGNSPLHF

J: TRBJ1-2
V: TRBV4-2
CDR3: CASSQDRQGYYGYTF

J: TRBJ2-3
V: TRBV25-1
CDR3: CASTPGGTDTQYF

J: TRBJ1-1
V: TRBV6-1
CDR3: CASTMNTEAFF

J: TRBJ2-7
V: TRBV6-6
CDR3: CASREKLAGGSYEQYF

J: TRBJ2-7
V: TRBV11-2
CDR3: CASSLVVGPGEQYF

J: TRBJ2-7
V: TRBV13
CDR3: CASRTKGVPTYEQYF

J: TRBJ2-2
V: TRBV11-3
CDR3: CARSNRGLDTGELFF

J: TRBJ2-1
V: TRBV19
CDR3: CASSMLATYNEQFF

J: TRBJ2-5
V: TRBV5-6
CDR3: CASSFGGGTQYF

J: TRBJ2-7
V: TRBV10-2
CDR3: CASRYSGGARGEQYF

J: TRBJ2-3
V: TRBV4-1
CDR3: CASSQEATGGDTQYF